The source of this T cell receptor (beta chain) is a study of cytomegalovirus exposure and HLA in healthy donors. 60 Vbeta and 13 Jbeta primers were used in PCR. Only in-frame clones appear in the TCRdb table, and some are missing; sequencing was by immunoSEQ multiplex PCR. The sample has under 200,000 clones; approximately 11% are singletons. Germline V gives CDR1 SGHNT, CDR2 YENEEA. The CDR3 has 12 amino acids. The V and J ends lost 5 bases and 9 bases respectively, with 11 bases between them. The clonotype comes from a man in his fifties or sixties in good health and CMV-seropositive. The sequenced material came from PBMCs. V and J are TRBV11-3 and TRBJ2-4; TRBD2 is a possible D gene (6 bases). In nucleotides, the CDR3 is TGTGCCAGCAGCACCCCCGGGGGCATTCAGTACTTC. Amino acids: CASSTPGGIQYF.